This T cell receptor beta chain originates from a study of cytomegalovirus exposure and HLA in healthy donors. Findings of the study overall: In a later analysis, a missense DCLRE1C variant was linked to TCR beta V- and J-gene trimming. Within an earlier analysis, most TCR beta V segments proved productive either about 90% or about 30% of the time. Investigators reported some 150 TCR beta chains as tied to cytomegalovirus. In a later analysis, approximately 15,000 TCR beta sequences were associated with HLA alleles at 0.05 false discovery rate.

This clone was seen more than once but under ten times. What it binds is unknown. PCR used 60 Vbeta primers and 13 Jbeta primers. Clones were sequenced by immunoSEQ multiplex PCR, and TCRdb holds only the in-frame ones, with some missing. The sample lists approximately 170,000 clones; roughly four fifths were seen once. The germline gives CDR1 SGHRS, CDR2 YFSETQ. Between the trimmed V and J ends, which lost 1 base and 5 bases, there was a span of 10 bases. The CDR3 has 14 amino acids. Sequencing was done on a sample of PBMCs. The sequence was obtained from a woman aged 30 to 39 in good health and CMV-seropositive. The chain joins TRBV5-1 to TRBJ2-1; possibly TRBD2 for D (5 bases). CDR3 coding DNA: TGCGCCAGCAGCTTGATGGACTGGGACAATGAGCAGTTCTTC. It is translated as CASSLMDWDNEQFF.